Listed below are T cell receptor beta chains from one sample, sequenced in a study of OX40 agonist ivuxolimab in advanced cancers. Here immunoSEQ multiplex PCR was the method, and the copy in TCRdb shows in-frame clones only, minus some. The data show about 46,000 clones, about nine tenths seen once. The source was CD4+ or CD8+ T cells sorted from blood, collected in a trial of the OX40 agonist ivuxolimab. These TCRs come from an adult with an advanced solid tumor such as melanoma, head and neck, liver or kidney cancer. The CDR3 runs from the conserved cysteine through the conserved F or W. The D gene is left open where the match is weak. Only part of the rows carry a size: once, few, many, or a class if the clone is expanded.

j_gene,v_gene,abundance,d_gene,len,CDR3nt,CDR3aa
TRBJ2-2,TRBV7-9,.,.,17,TGTGCCAGCAGCTTAGCGCAGGTAGCGGAAAACACCGGGGAGCTGTTTTTT,CASSLAQVAENTGELFF
TRBJ2-1,TRBV15,.,TRBD2,16,TGTGCCACCAGCAGAGATTCCGGGAGGGAGGACAATGAGCAGTTCTTC,CATSRDSGREDNEQFF
TRBJ1-1,TRBV28,.,.,13,TGTGCCAGCAGTTTGTCCCTGAACACTGAAGCTTTCTTT,CASSLSLNTEAFF
TRBJ2-7,TRBV13,.,.,13,TGTGCCAGCAGCCCCAGCCGACTTGGGGAGCAGTACTTC,CASSPSRLGEQYF
TRBJ2-2,TRBV28,.,TRBD2,18,TGTGCCAGCAGTTTTAGGCTAGCGGGGATCTTCGACCCCGGGGAGCTGTTTTTT,CASSFRLAGIFDPGELFF
TRBJ2-7,TRBV4-1,.,.,16,TGCGCCAGCAGCCATCGTTGGGGCCCTAACTCCTACGAGCAGTACTTC,CASSHRWGPNSYEQYF
TRBJ2-7,TRBV30,.,.,11,TGTGCCTGGAGTCCAGGGTACGAGCAGTACTTC,CAWSPGYEQYF
TRBJ1-1,TRBV6-5,.,.,13,TGTGCCAGCAGTTACTATATGAACACTGAAGCTTTCTTT,CASSYYMNTEAFF
TRBJ2-7,TRBV30,.,.,14,TGTGCCTGGAGCAATGACCGCCGATCCTACGAGCAGTACTTC,CAWSNDRRSYEQYF
TRBJ1-5,TRBV28,.,.,15,TGTGCCAGCACCCCCTTCAGGGGAGGGAATCAGCCCCAGCATTTT,CASTPFRGGNQPQHF
TRBJ2-1,TRBV7-6,.,TRBD1,16,TGTGCCAGCAGCTTATCCCCGGGACAGGGTCGCAATGAGCAGTTCTTC,CASSLSPGQGRNEQFF
TRBJ1-4,TRBV29-1,.,TRBD1,15,TGCAGCGTTGAAGAGGGGACAGGGACTAATGAAAAACTGTTTTTT,CSVEEGTGTNEKLFF
TRBJ1-5,TRBV28,once,.,16,TGTGCCAGCAGTCCACCAGCGGGGCTGAGCAATCAGCCCCAGCATTTT,CASSPPAGLSNQPQHF
TRBJ2-2,TRBV28,.,TRBD2,18,TGTGCCAGCAGCGACTCTAGCGGGAGAGGTCCGAACACCGGGGAGCTGTTTTTT,CASSDSSGRGPNTGELFF
TRBJ1-6,TRBV5-6,.,TRBD1,14,TGTGCCAGCAGTTTAGGGACAGGGGCTTCACCCCTCCACTTT,CASSLGTGASPLHF
TRBJ1-2,TRBV18,.,TRBD1,14,TGTGCCAGCTCACCCAAAACAGGGGAGTATGGCTACACCTTC,CASSPKTGEYGYTF
TRBJ2-2,TRBV4-3,once,TRBD1,19,TGCGCCAGCAGCCAAGATCGGTGGAGCCACCAGGGGGCGGTAGGGGAGCTGTTTTTT,CASSQDRWSHQGAVGELFF
TRBJ1-2,TRBV27,.,.,14,TGTGCCAGCAGTTTTTTGCCGGGCCTAGGGGGCTACACCTTC,CASSFLPGLGGYTF
TRBJ1-5,TRBV19,.,TRBD1,17,TGTGCCAGTAGTCCACCGGACAGGGACGGGAGCAATCAGCCCCAGCATTTT,CASSPPDRDGSNQPQHF
TRBJ2-1,TRBV9,.,.,17,TGTGCCAGCAGCATGTCGCGAATAGCCAGCTCCTACAATGAGCAGTTCTTC,CASSMSRIASSYNEQFF
TRBJ2-2,TRBV4-3,medium-sized,.,15,TGCGCCAGCAGCCTCGGGAGTGTGTCAGGCGAGGAGCTGTTTTTT,CASSLGSVSGEELFF
TRBJ2-1,TRBV28,.,TRBD2,16,TGTGCCAGCAGTTTGATAAGACTAGCGGGTGAAGCTGAGCAGTTCTTC,CASSLIRLAGEAEQFF
TRBJ2-7,TRBV13,.,TRBD2,17,TGTGCCAGCAGCACGGGACTAGCGGGGGGCCCATCCTACGAGCAGTACTTC,CASSTGLAGGPSYEQYF
TRBJ2-7,TRBV19,once,TRBD2,15,TGTGCCAGTAGCGACGCGGGAGGCGAGTCCTACGAGCAGTACTTC,CASSDAGGESYEQYF
TRBJ2-3,TRBV29-1,.,.,14,TGCAGCGTTGTTGTGTTGGCTAGCACAGATACGCAGTATTTT,CSVVVLASTDTQYF
TRBJ2-7,TRBV19,.,.,13,TGTGCCAGTAGTATAGTAGGGGCCCACGAGCAGTACTTC,CASSIVGAHEQYF
TRBJ1-2,TRBV13,.,TRBD1,15,TGTGCCAGCAGCCGAGGGAGGGGGCATCGAGCTGGCTACACCTTC,CASSRGRGHRAGYTF
TRBJ2-3,TRBV27,.,TRBD2,17,TGTGCCAGCAGTTCCTGGACTAGCGGTGCTAGCACAGATACGCAGTATTTT,CASSSWTSGASTDTQYF
TRBJ2-3,TRBV7-3,.,.,15,TGTGCCAGCGGGAAGGACGGACTAAGCACAGATACGCAGTATTTT,CASGKDGLSTDTQYF
TRBJ2-7,TRBV25-1,.,.,15,TGTGCCAGCAGGAGAAAGGCGGCGGGCGGCTACGAGCAGTACTTC,CASRRKAAGGYEQYF
TRBJ2-3,TRBV19,.,.,13,TGTGCCAGTAGGTCTTCCGCCGGGGATACGCAGTATTTT,CASRSSAGDTQYF